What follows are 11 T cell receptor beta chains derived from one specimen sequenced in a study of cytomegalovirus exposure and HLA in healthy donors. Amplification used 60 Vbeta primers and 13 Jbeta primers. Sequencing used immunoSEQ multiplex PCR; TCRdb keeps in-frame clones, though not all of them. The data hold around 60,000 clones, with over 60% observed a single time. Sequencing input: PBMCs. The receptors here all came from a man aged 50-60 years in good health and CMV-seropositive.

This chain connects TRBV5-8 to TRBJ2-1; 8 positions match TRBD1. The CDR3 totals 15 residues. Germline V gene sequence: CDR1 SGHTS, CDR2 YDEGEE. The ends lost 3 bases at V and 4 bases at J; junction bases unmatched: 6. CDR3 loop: CASSSTGTGYNEQFF. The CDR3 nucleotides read TGTGCCAGCAGCTCCACCGGGACAGGTTACAATGAGCAGTTCTTC.

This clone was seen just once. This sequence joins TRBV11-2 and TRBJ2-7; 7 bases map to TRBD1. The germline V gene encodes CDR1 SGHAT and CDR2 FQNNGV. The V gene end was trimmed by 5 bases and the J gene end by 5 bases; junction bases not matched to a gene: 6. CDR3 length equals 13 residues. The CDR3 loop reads CASSGMTGNEQYF. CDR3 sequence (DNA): TGTGCCAGCAGCGGCATGACAGGGAACGAGCAGTACTTC.

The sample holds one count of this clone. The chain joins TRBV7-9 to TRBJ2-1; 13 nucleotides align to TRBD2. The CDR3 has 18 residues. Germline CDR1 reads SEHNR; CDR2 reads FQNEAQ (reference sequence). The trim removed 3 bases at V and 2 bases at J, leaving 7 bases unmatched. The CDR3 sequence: CASSLMVTSGRPYNEQFF. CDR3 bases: TGTGCCAGCAGCTTGATGGTGACTAGCGGGAGGCCCTACAATGAGCAGTTCTTC.

This chain's CDR3 is CASSLYTTGGSDTQYF. DNA for the CDR3: TGTGCCAGCAGCCTATACACGACAGGGGGCTCAGATACGCAGTATTTT. This chain uses TRBV7-8 with TRBJ2-3, with TRBD1 identical over 10 bases. This CDR3 has 16 amino acids. V lost 5 bases, J lost 4 bases, and 9 bases stayed unmatched. Germline lookup yields CDR1 SGHVS and CDR2 FQNEAQ.

CDR3 sequence (DNA): TGTGCCTGGACCACAGGGGGGGGCTACACCTTC. Encoded protein: CAWTTGGGYTF. V and J are TRBV30 and TRBJ1-2, with 8 bases that match TRBD1. Germline trimming cut 4 bases from V and 8 bases from J; bases unmatched to any gene: 3. Germline values: CDR1 GTSNPN, CDR2 SVGIG (reference sequence). The CDR3 extends over 11 amino acids.

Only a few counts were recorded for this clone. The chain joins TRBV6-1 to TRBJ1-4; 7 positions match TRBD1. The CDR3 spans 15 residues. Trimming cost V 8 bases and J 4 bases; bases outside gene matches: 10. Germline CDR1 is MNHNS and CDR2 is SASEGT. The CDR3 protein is CASGSGAGGNEKLFF. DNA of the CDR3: TGTGCCAGCGGCTCAGGGGCAGGGGGTAATGAAAAACTGTTTTTT.

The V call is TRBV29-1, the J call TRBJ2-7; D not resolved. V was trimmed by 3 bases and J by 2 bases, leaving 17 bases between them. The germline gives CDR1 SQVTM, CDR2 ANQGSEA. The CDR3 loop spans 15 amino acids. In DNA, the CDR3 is TGCAGCGTTGAGAGTACGGAGATTGCAGCCTACGAGCAGTACTTC. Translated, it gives CSVESTEIAAYEQYF.

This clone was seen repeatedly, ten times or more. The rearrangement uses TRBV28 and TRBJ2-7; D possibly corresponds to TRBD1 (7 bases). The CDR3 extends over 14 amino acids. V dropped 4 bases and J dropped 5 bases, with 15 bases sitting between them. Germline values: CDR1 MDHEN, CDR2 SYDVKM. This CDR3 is CASSSLDREDEQYF. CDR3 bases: TGTGCCAGCAGTTCACTTGACAGGGAGGACGAGCAGTACTTC.

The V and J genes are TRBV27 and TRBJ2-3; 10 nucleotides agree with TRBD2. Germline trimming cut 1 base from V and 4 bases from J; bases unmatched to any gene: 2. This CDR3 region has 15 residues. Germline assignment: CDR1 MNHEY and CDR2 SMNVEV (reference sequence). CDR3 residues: CASSLWTSGPDTQYF. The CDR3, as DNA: TGTGCCAGCAGTTTATGGACTAGCGGACCAGATACGCAGTATTTT.

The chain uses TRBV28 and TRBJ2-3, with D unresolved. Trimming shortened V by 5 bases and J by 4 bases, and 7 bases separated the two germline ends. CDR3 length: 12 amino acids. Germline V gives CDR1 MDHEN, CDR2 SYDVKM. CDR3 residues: CASSPLADTQYF. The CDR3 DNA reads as TGTGCCAGCAGTCCCTTAGCAGATACGCAGTATTTT.

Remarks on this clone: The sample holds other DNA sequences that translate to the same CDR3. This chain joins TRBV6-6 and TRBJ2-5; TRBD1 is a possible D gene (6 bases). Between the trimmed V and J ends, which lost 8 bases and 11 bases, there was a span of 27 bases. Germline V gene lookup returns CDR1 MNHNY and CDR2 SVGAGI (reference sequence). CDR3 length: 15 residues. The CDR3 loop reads CASGWGCRFPGTQYF. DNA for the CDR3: TGTGCCAGCGGGTGGGGGTGCCGGTTCCCGGGGACACAGTACTTC.